The clone carrying this TCR beta chain ranks as medium-sized in terms of frequency. Its antigen remains unknown. TRB was amplified by touch-down multiplex PCR, primer pools A and B combined. One entry per CDR3 protein, without DNA, is what TCRdb gives after re-calling the multiplex PCR reads. The ten top clones account for approximately 5.4%, within a sample of about 6,000 distinct CDR3 sequences. This sample is part of a study of T cell clusters in autoimmune cytopenias. Study-level information: Per sample, median TRB depth was about 48,000 reads, yielding a median roughly 2,000 distinct clonotypes.

The study, taken as a whole, reports: TRB repertoire shifts in secondary cytopenia and chronic lymphocytic leukemia mostly reflected lymphoma, not autoimmunity. Primary autoimmune cytopenia patients appeared to lack physiological T cell clusters present in healthy donors.

The CDR3 runs to 17 residues. The germline gives CDR1 KGHSH, CDR2 LQKENI. TRB was amplified from 250 ng of peripheral blood genomic DNA per sample. The sample taken for sequencing was peripheral blood. The clonotype comes from a human donor with an autoimmune cytopenia or autoimmune hepatitis (not recorded which). The rearrangement uses TRBV18 and TRBJ1-3; TCRdb calls TRBD1, which cannot be checked without DNA. The CDR3 is CASSPGTGSTSGNTIYF.